These 31 T cell receptor beta chains originate from one sample sequenced in a study of chemoradiotherapy in HPV16-positive cancers. This table comes from immunoSEQ multiplex PCR, and its TCRdb copy is limited to in-frame clones, with some not included. Of about 22,000 clones listed, 80% to 95% were seen once; the top ten hold 17%. Sequenced material: blood, taken from a patient who underwent chemoradiotherapy. These receptors were taken from a human donor with HPV-associated anogenital cancer.

The chain links TRBV13 to TRBJ1-1, with a weak D call TRBD1 (5 bases). Per the germline V gene, CDR1 is PRHDT and CDR2 is FYEKMQ (reference sequence). This CDR3 contains 14 residues. V lost 5 bases, J lost 7 bases, and 17 bases lay in between. For the CDR3, the DNA is TGTGCCAGCAGCCTCCGGACAAACAACTATGAAGCTTTCTTT. As protein: CASSLRTNNYEAFF. The full variable domain, in which reference TRBV13 and TRBJ1-1 provide the parts outside the CDR3, is AAGVIQSPRHLIKEKRETATLKCYPIPRHDTVYWYQQGPGQDPQFLISFYEKMQSDKGSIPDRFSAQQFSDYHSELNMSSLELGDSALYFCASSLRTNNYEAFFGQGTRLTVV.

The chain combines TRBV4-3 with TRBJ1-5; D is unresolved. Trimming pared 6 bases from V and 0 bases from J, leaving 12 bases between. The length of the CDR3 is 15 residues. Germline V gene sequence: CDR1 LGHNA, CDR2 YSLEER. The CDR3 protein is CASSRDAFSNQPQHF. The CDR3 nucleotides are TGCGCCAGCAGTCGCGACGCCTTTAGCAATCAGCCCCAGCATTTT.

The chain joins TRBV7-9 to TRBJ2-7, with TRBD2 identical over 7 bases. CDR1 is SEHNR and CDR2 is FQNEAQ in the germline V gene (reference sequence). V shed 1 base and J 0 bases; nucleotides not matched to a gene: 6. There are 16 residues in the CDR3. Written as DNA, the CDR3 is TGTGCCAGCAGCTTAGTGGTTACGGGAGGCTCCTACGAGCAGTACTTC. Its protein product is CASSLVVTGGSYEQYF.

The V and J genes are TRBV28 and TRBJ2-5; D gene uncertain. V lost 6 bases and J 11 bases, leaving 19 bases between the germline ends. The germline CDR1 and CDR2 sequences are MDHEN and SYDVKM. There are 13 residues in the CDR3. As DNA, the CDR3 is TGTGCCAGCAGGCTTCCGGCCCTCCGAGAGCAGTACTTC. Translation gives CASRLPALREQYF.

The V call is TRBV20-1, the J call TRBJ2-7; D possibly matches TRBD1 or TRBD2 (5 bases each). The V end was cut by 4 bases, the J end by 11 bases, with 12 bases between. The CDR3 is 10 amino acids. Per the germline V gene, CDR1 is DFQATT and CDR2 is SNEGSKA (reference sequence). CDR3 protein: CSANRGGEYF. CDR3 coding DNA: TGCAGTGCTAACCGGGGCGGAGAGTACTTC.

The chain employs TRBV18 and TRBJ2-7, with 7 nucleotides matching TRBD1. The germline gives CDR1 KGHSH, CDR2 LQKENI. Germline trimming cut 4 bases from V and 1 base from J; bases unmatched to any gene: 4. The CDR3 runs 14 residues. In DNA, the CDR3 is TGTGCCAGCTCACTAAGGGACAGATCCTACGAGCAGTACTTC. It translates to CASSLRDRSYEQYF.

This clone showed up just a few times. The rearrangement uses TRBV5-1 and TRBJ2-2; D remains ambiguous. Germline lookup yields CDR1 SGHRS and CDR2 YFSETQ. The CDR3 is made up of 14 amino acids. V lost 0 bases and J 6 bases, leaving 9 bases between the germline ends. The CDR3 DNA sequence: TGCGCCAGCAGCTTGGGACGATTGGCCGGGGAGCTGTTTTTT. Encoded protein: CASSLGRLAGELFF.

CDR3 residues: CASRMMTLGTSNTGELFF. CDR3 bases: TGTGCCAGCAGGATGATGACCCTGGGAACTTCGAACACCGGGGAGCTGTTTTTT. The chain has TRBV13 and TRBJ2-2; the D is unclear. The V gene lost 6 bases and the J gene lost 0 bases, with 20 bases spanning the gap. Germline V gives CDR1 PRHDT, CDR2 FYEKMQ (reference sequence). The CDR3 length is 18 residues.

This chain uses TRBV5-8 with TRBJ2-7; the D gene is possibly TRBD2 (6 bases). The CDR3 consists of 13 residues. Germline lookup yields CDR1 SGHTS and CDR2 YDEGEE. The V end was cut by 0 bases, the J end by 4 bases, with 8 bases between. For the CDR3, the DNA is TGTGCCAGCAGCTTGGGGAGGGCGTACGAGCAGTACTTC. Protein sequence: CASSLGRAYEQYF.

This clone was seen only once. J is TRBJ2-5 and V is TRBV7-2; 9 bases agree with TRBD2. Germline V gene sequence: CDR1 SGHTA, CDR2 FQGNSA. The CDR3 covers 14 residues. J was trimmed by 6 bases and V by 5 bases; bases with no gene match: 7. The CDR3 DNA follows: TGTGCCAGCAGCCAAGGGGGGACTAGCAAGACCCAGTACTTC. As protein: CASSQGGTSKTQYF.

This chain connects TRBV7-2 to TRBJ2-2; TRBD2 matches 11 bases. Germline CDR1 SGHTA, CDR2 FQGNSA. Unmatched junction bases numbered 15, after V lost 4 bases and J lost 5 bases. The CDR3 consists of 19 residues. For the CDR3, the DNA is TGTGCCAGCAGCTCCCCGGGTGGGCTAGCGGGAGGTCAGACCGGGGAGCTGTTTTTT. It is translated as CASSSPGGLAGGQTGELFF. The full variable domain, its missing parts supplied by reference TRBV7-2 and TRBJ2-2, is GAGVSQSPSNKVTEKGKDVELRCDPISGHTALYWYRQSLGQGLEFLIYFQGNSAPDKSGLPSDRFSAERTGGSVSTLTIQRTQQEDSAVYLCASSSPGGLAGGQTGELFFGEGSRLTVL.

The chain couples TRBV29-1 to TRBJ2-3; TRBD2 is a possible D gene (5 bases). Germline values: CDR1 SQVTM, CDR2 ANQGSEA. This CDR3 spans 13 amino acids. Trimming pared 4 bases from V and 6 bases from J, leaving 14 bases between. CDR3 sequence: CSVVGRAVDTQYF. The CDR3 coding sequence is TGCAGCGTTGTTGGGCGGGCGGTGGATACGCAGTATTTT.

The chain employs TRBV7-3 and TRBJ2-5; D may be TRBD1 (7 bases). Trimming took off 4 bases at V and 5 bases at J, with 11 bases between the two ends. This CDR3 region has 13 residues. CDR1 SGHTA and CDR2 FQGTGA come from the germline V gene. For the CDR3, the DNA is TGTGCCAGCAGCTACCCAGGGGGGGAGACCCAGTACTTC. The encoded protein is CASSYPGGETQYF.

This rearrangement joins TRBV5-6 to TRBJ2-1; D gene uncertain. CDR1 is SGHDT and CDR2 is YYEEEE in the germline V gene. This CDR3 region has 16 residues. The V end lost 4 bases, the J end lost 7 bases, and 21 bases lay between the germline ends. The CDR3 sequence is CASSTVRLVAENEQFF. The CDR3 nucleotides read TGTGCCAGCAGCACCGTCCGCTTGGTGGCGGAAAATGAGCAGTTCTTC.

This chain links TRBV7-9 with TRBJ1-2; 7 bases match TRBD1. The junction had 8 bases not matched to a gene; V was cut back by 5 bases and J by 8 bases. This CDR3 is built from 13 residues. Germline CDR1 and CDR2: SEHNR and FQNEAQ (reference sequence). In nucleotides, the CDR3 is TGTGCCAGCAGCCCGACAGGGATCGGCGGCTACACCTTC. Amino acid sequence: CASSPTGIGGYTF.

The chain uses TRBV5-1 and TRBJ2-1; the D is unclear. The CDR3 consists of 15 residues. Trimming stripped 2 bases from V and 6 bases from J, with 15 bases between. Germline CDR1 and CDR2: SGHRS and YFSETQ. CDR3 region: CASSFQAAVINEQFF. Written as DNA, the CDR3 is TGCGCCAGCAGCTTCCAGGCCGCCGTAATCAATGAGCAGTTCTTC.

J is TRBJ2-3 and V is TRBV2; tentatively, D is TRBD2 (6 bases). This CDR3 spans 14 amino acids. Germline V CDR1 and CDR2: SNHLY, FYNNEI. V lost 6 bases, J lost 5 bases, and 15 bases lay in between. The CDR3 DNA follows: TGTGCCAGCAGGGGTGGAGGGCATATAGATACGCAGTATTTT. This translates into CASRGGGHIDTQYF.

This chain connects TRBV20-1 to TRBJ2-1; maybe TRBD2 (5 bases). Deletions cut 4 bases from V and 15 bases from J, with 13 bases between. Per the germline V gene, CDR1 is DFQATT and CDR2 is SNEGSKA (reference sequence). This CDR3 has 10 residues. The DNA for the CDR3 is TGCAGTGCTAAATCGAGGGAGTTGTTCTTC. This encodes CSAKSRELFF.

This chain links TRBV29-1 with TRBJ1-4, with 10 bases aligning to TRBD1. V was pared by 1 base and J by 3 bases, with 8 bases of the junction left unmatched. CDR1 is SQVTM and CDR2 is ANQGSEA in the germline V gene. The CDR3 consists of 17 residues. CDR3 nucleotides: TGCAGCGTTGAAGTTAAGGACAGGGGGGTATCTAATGAAAAACTGTTTTTT. This gives the protein CSVEVKDRGVSNEKLFF.

The J gene is TRBJ2-7, the V gene TRBV7-2; tentative D call: TRBD1 (6 bases). CDR1 SGHTA and CDR2 FQGNSA come from the germline V gene. With 1 base removed from V and 4 bases from J, the gap between germline ends came to 11 bases. This CDR3 comprises 14 residues. The CDR3 region is CASSLVTGSYEQYF. DNA for the CDR3: TGTGCCAGCAGCTTAGTTACAGGGTCGTACGAGCAGTACTTC.

In this sample, this clone turned up once. The genes are TRBV15 and TRBJ2-2; D could derive from TRBD1 or TRBD2 (6 bases each). The CDR3 consists of 16 residues. CDR1 and CDR2 from the germline V gene are LNHNV and YYDKDF (reference sequence). Trimming pared 7 bases from V and 3 bases from J, leaving 18 bases between. Here the CDR3 reads CATTSQRGVYTGELFF. Written as DNA, the CDR3 is TGTGCCACCACCTCACAGAGGGGGGTGTACACCGGGGAGCTGTTTTTT.

The chain carries TRBV6-5 and TRBJ2-7; 7 bases align to TRBD1. V was pared by 4 bases and J by 2 bases, with 5 bases of the junction left unmatched. Looked up from germline, CDR1 is MNHEY and CDR2 is SVGAGI. The CDR3 consists of 14 residues. As DNA, the CDR3 is TGTGCCAGCAGTTTAAAGCAGGGGGCCTACGAGCAGTACTTC. As protein: CASSLKQGAYEQYF.

The chain links TRBV7-2 to TRBJ2-2, with 7 positions matching TRBD2. The J segment lost 7 bases and the V segment lost 4 bases, leaving 6 bases of the junction unmatched. The germline CDR1 and CDR2 sequences are SGHTA and FQGNSA. This CDR3 region has 14 residues. Here the CDR3 reads CASSYRAGLGELFF. The CDR3 nucleotides read TGTGCCAGCAGCTATCGAGCGGGACTCGGGGAGCTGTTTTTT.

V and J are TRBV27 and TRBJ2-3; D call uncertain. This CDR3 has 12 amino acids. The germline V gene has CDR1 MNHEY and CDR2 SMNVEV (reference sequence). V gave up 6 bases and J gave up 0 bases, with 4 bases separating them. CDR3: CASRMSTDTQYF. CDR3 DNA: TGTGCCAGCAGGATGAGCACAGATACGCAGTATTTT.

V gene TRBV19 combines with J gene TRBJ2-2; D is unresolved. This CDR3 has 16 residues. Germline V gene data show CDR1 as LNHDA and CDR2 as SQIVND (reference sequence). Trimming took off 6 bases at V and 3 bases at J, with 17 bases between the two ends. The CDR3 nucleotides read TGTGCCAGTAGGGAGCATCCAAGTATGGACACCGGGGAGCTGTTTTTT. It is translated as CASREHPSMDTGELFF. Based on the CDR3 plus reference TRBV19 and TRBJ2-2, the full variable domain is DGGITQSPKYLFRKEGQNVTLSCEQNLNHDAMYWYRQDPGQGLRLIYYSQIVNDFQKGDIAEGYSVSREKKESFPLTVTSAQKNPTAFYLCASREHPSMDTGELFFGEGSRLTVL.

The chain recombines TRBV19 with TRBJ1-5; D not resolved. CDR3 size: 14 residues. Trimming removed 7 bases from V and 8 bases from J, with 18 bases in between. In germline, CDR1 is LNHDA, CDR2 SQIVND (reference sequence). The chain's CDR3 is CASTTWRAIEPQHF. CDR3 DNA: TGTGCCAGTACCACGTGGAGGGCTATTGAGCCCCAGCATTTT. Full variable domain (missing parts from reference TRBV19 and TRBJ1-5): DGGITQSPKYLFRKEGQNVTLSCEQNLNHDAMYWYRQDPGQGLRLIYYSQIVNDFQKGDIAEGYSVSREKKESFPLTVTSAQKNPTAFYLCASTTWRAIEPQHFGDGTRLSIL.

This clone was detected once. The chain is built from TRBV6-5 and TRBJ1-1; D might be TRBD1 (6 bases). V shed 4 bases and J shed 4 bases, with 10 bases lying between them. Germline CDR1 MNHEY, CDR2 SVGAGI. The CDR3 runs 13 residues. This CDR3 reads CASSWDKSTEAFF. The CDR3 DNA reads TGTGCCAGCAGTTGGGACAAAAGCACTGAAGCTTTCTTT.

This chain connects TRBV5-1 to TRBJ2-7; TRBD1 or TRBD2 may be the D gene (5 bases each). The CDR3 runs 14 residues. Germline V gene data show CDR1 as SGHRS and CDR2 as YFSETQ. V was pared by 0 bases and J by 2 bases, with 9 bases between. CDR3 DNA: TGCGCCAGCAGCTTGGGGGAGACAGCCTACGAGCAGTACTTC. Residues: CASSLGETAYEQYF.

This chain joins TRBV5-8 and TRBJ2-1; tentatively, D is TRBD1 (5 bases). Trimming shortened V by 3 bases and J by 4 bases, and 11 bases separated the two germline ends. The germline gives CDR1 SGHTS, CDR2 YDEGEE. The CDR3 consists of 14 residues. The CDR3 DNA sequence: TGTGCCAGCAGCTCATTTGGGGCTTACAATGAGCAGTTCTTC. Protein product: CASSSFGAYNEQFF.

In this sample, this clone turned up once. The V call is TRBV9, the J call TRBJ2-7; 8 nucleotides match TRBD2. CDR1 and CDR2 from the germline V gene are SGDLS and YYNGEE. V shed 3 bases and J 3 bases; nucleotides not matched to a gene: 5. The CDR3 length is 14 residues. The CDR3 nucleotides are TGTGCCAGCAGCGAGGGGCTAGCGGGCTACGAGCAGTACTTC. Translation: CASSEGLAGYEQYF.

The chain carries TRBV4-1 and TRBJ2-1; 9 bases are shared with TRBD1. This CDR3 is 17 amino acids long. Germline-derived CDR1 and CDR2 are MGHRA and YSYEKL. The J segment lost 6 bases and the V segment lost 0 bases, leaving 9 bases of the junction unmatched. DNA for the CDR3: TGCGCCAGCAGCCAAGATTTACGGGACAGGGTCTTCAATGAGCAGTTCTTC. As protein: CASSQDLRDRVFNEQFF.